The entry that follows covers one T cell receptor beta chain sequence. Data came from immunoSEQ multiplex PCR; TCRdb stores just in-frame clones and leaves some out. The sample consists of about 94,000 clones, 85% to 95% of them appearing once. From germline, CDR1 is MNHEY and CDR2 SVGAGI. Trimming took 10 bases from V and 4 from J; bases not matched to a gene: 14. The CDR3 is 15 amino acids. The sample originates from a study of T cell changes during pregnancy in multiple sclerosis. The source of this sequence is a female donor with multiple sclerosis, enrolled in a pregnancy study. The gene calls are TRBV6-5 and TRBJ1-1; 8 bases fit TRBD1. Sequenced material: peripheral blood, taken after pregnancy. CDR3 region: CATYPQGAGGTEAFF. The CDR3 DNA reads TGTGCCACCTACCCGCAGGGGGCAGGAGGCACTGAAGCTTTCTTT.